The rows below give T cell receptor beta chains drawn from one sample of a study of T cell responses to AZD1222 COVID-19 vaccine. Sequenced by immunoSEQ multiplex PCR; TCRdb stores in-frame clones only, minus some. The table has fewer than 200,000 clones, around 94% seen once. Here the sequenced sample was peripheral blood, taken on day 0 of AZD1222 vaccination. Every receptor here comes from an adult in good health. CDR3s include the opening cysteine and the closing phenylalanine or tryptophan. A D gene is named only where the DNA matches it firmly. Some rows have no size entry. The others give once, few or many, or a class for an expanded clone.

abundance	v_gene	j_gene	d_gene	CDR3aa	CDR3nt
NA	TRBV6-5	TRBJ1-5	NA	CASTGDKNSNQPQHF	TGTGCCAGCACCGGAGATAAGAATAGCAATCAGCCCCAGCATTTT
NA	TRBV7-6	TRBJ1-5	NA	CASSLGAGLNQPQHF	TGTGCCAGCAGCTTGGGGGCAGGGTTGAATCAGCCCCAGCATTTT
NA	TRBV5-1	TRBJ2-2	TRBD1	CASSLGQGGTGELFF	TGCGCCAGCAGCTTGGGACAGGGGGGCACCGGGGAGCTGTTTTTT
once	TRBV7-8	TRBJ1-1	NA	CASRPLREHPNTEAFF	TGTGCCAGCAGGCCCTTGAGGGAACACCCAAACACTGAAGCTTTCTTT
NA	TRBV6-5	TRBJ1-4	NA	CASSYQGTNEKLFF	TGTGCCAGCAGTTACCAGGGAACTAATGAAAAACTGTTTTTT
NA	TRBV28	TRBJ1-2	TRBD1	CASSLRDRGGYTF	TGTGCCAGCAGTTTACGGGACAGGGGCGGCTACACCTTC
NA	TRBV5-4	TRBJ2-1	NA	CASSRGNEQFF	TGTGCCAGCAGCCGGGGGAATGAGCAGTTCTTC
NA	TRBV29-1	TRBJ2-7	NA	CSVLAGEQYF	TGCAGCGTCCTGGCCGGAGAGCAGTACTTC
NA	TRBV21-1	TRBJ2-1	NA	CASSPPAAGEFAYNEQFF	TGTGCCAGCAGCCCACCAGCGGCTGGAGAGTTTGCCTACAATGAGCAGTTCTTC
NA	TRBV7-2	TRBJ1-2	NA	CASSPRAEKTHYGYTF	TGTGCCAGCAGCCCTCGGGCAGAAAAGACACACTATGGCTACACCTTC
NA	TRBV19	TRBJ2-2	NA	CASGLAGELFF	TGTGCCAGCGGGTTGGCCGGGGAGCTGTTTTTT
NA	TRBV6-6	TRBJ1-5	TRBD1	CASSYGQGSYQPQHF	TGTGCCAGCAGTTACGGACAGGGGAGTTATCAGCCCCAGCATTTT
NA	TRBV4-1	TRBJ1-4	NA	CASSQDLAATNEKLFF	TGCGCCAGCAGCCAAGATCTAGCAGCAACTAATGAAAAACTGTTTTTT
once	TRBV4-2	TRBJ1-1	NA	CASREPGGTEAFF	TGTGCCAGCAGAGAACCGGGAGGCACTGAAGCTTTCTTT
NA	TRBV19	TRBJ2-2	NA	CATKWGETGTGELFF	TGTGCCACCAAGTGGGGGGAGACAGGGACCGGGGAGCTGTTTTTT
NA	TRBV7-2	TRBJ1-5	NA	CASSLVPEGYQPQHF	TGTGCCAGCAGCTTAGTCCCCGAGGGTTATCAGCCCCAGCATTTT
NA	TRBV25-1	TRBJ1-2	TRBD1	CATSQAGGGSGYTF	TGTGCCACAAGCCAGGCAGGGGGCGGGAGCGGCTACACCTTC
once	TRBV6-1	TRBJ2-1	TRBD1	CASSGSWGQRYNEQFF	TGTGCCAGCAGTGGATCATGGGGACAGCGCTACAATGAGCAGTTCTTC
NA	TRBV7-9	TRBJ1-6	NA	CASSSGINSPLHF	TGTGCCAGCAGCTCAGGGATAAATTCACCCCTCCACTTT
NA	TRBV2	TRBJ1-1	NA	CASRGVIAEAFF	TGTGCCTCTAGGGGGGTCATCGCTGAAGCTTTCTTT
NA	TRBV6-5	TRBJ1-1	NA	CASSRTGMNTEAFF	TGTGCCAGCAGCCGTACAGGGATGAACACTGAAGCTTTCTTT
once	TRBV3-1/TRBV3-2	TRBJ1-1	NA	CASSQGGPGAAF	TGTGCCAGCAGCCAAGGAGGTCCGGGGGCGGCTTTT
NA	TRBV28	TRBJ1-2	NA	CASSTGSLYGYTF	TGTGCCAGCAGTACCGGTAGTTTGTATGGCTACACCTTC
NA	TRBV28	TRBJ1-2	TRBD1	CASLTGTIGYTF	TGTGCCAGTTTGACAGGGACGATTGGCTACACCTTC
NA	TRBV7-2	TRBJ1-1	NA	CASSPPRGPLNTEAFF	TGTGCCAGCAGCCCACCCCGGGGACCGCTGAACACTGAAGCTTTCTTT
NA	TRBV6-5	TRBJ1-1	NA	CASSYSPTTLNTEAFF	TGTGCCAGCAGTTACTCTCCAACCACCCTGAACACTGAAGCTTTCTTT
NA	TRBV6-5	TRBJ2-3	NA	CATRIYTDTQYF	TGTGCCACGAGGATCTACACAGATACGCAGTATTTT
NA	TRBV5-1	TRBJ2-2	NA	CASSLDGELFF	TGCGCCAGCAGCTTGGACGGGGAGCTGTTTTTT
NA	TRBV6-6	TRBJ1-1	TRBD1	CASSKQGAGVTEAFF	TGTGCCAGCAGTAAACAGGGGGCAGGAGTGACTGAAGCTTTCTTT
NA	TRBV19	TRBJ1-6	TRBD1	CASSTSGTGGETNNSPLHF	TGTGCCAGTAGTACATCCGGGACAGGGGGAGAGACGAATAATTCACCCCTCCACTTT
NA	TRBV6-5	TRBJ1-3	NA	CATYRRRTGNTIYF	TGTGCCACCTACCGACGGAGGACTGGAAACACCATATATTTT
NA	TRBV6-5	TRBJ2-2	TRBD1	CASSSTGAGTGELFF	TGTGCCAGCAGTTCTACAGGGGCCGGAACCGGGGAGCTGTTTTTT
few	TRBV9	TRBJ1-1	NA	CASGEGGGPHTEAFF	TGTGCCAGCGGGGAGGGTGGGGGGCCCCACACTGAAGCTTTCTTT
NA	TRBV30	TRBJ1-2	NA	CAWSIREYYGYTF	TGTGCCTGGAGTATCCGGGAATACTATGGCTACACCTTC
NA	TRBV25-1	TRBJ1-2	NA	CASLKDSSEGYTF	TGTGCCAGCCTCAAGGATTCGAGTGAAGGCTACACCTTC
NA	TRBV10-3	TRBJ1-1	NA	CAISAAGRDTEAFF	TGTGCCATCAGTGCGGCAGGGAGGGACACTGAAGCTTTCTTT
NA	TRBV28	TRBJ1-3	NA	CASSLKEAERSGNTIYF	TGTGCCAGCAGTTTAAAAGAGGCCGAGCGCTCTGGAAACACCATATATTTT
NA	TRBV19	TRBJ2-1	TRBD2	CASSLPGLADNEQFF	TGTGCCAGTAGTCTTCCGGGACTAGCGGACAATGAGCAGTTCTTC
NA	TRBV28	TRBJ1-1	NA	CASSLRSLNTEAFF	TGTGCCAGCAGTTTGAGGTCACTGAACACTGAAGCTTTCTTT
NA	TRBV4-1	TRBJ1-1	TRBD1	CANHGQAESEAFF	TGCGCCAACCACGGACAGGCAGAATCTGAAGCTTTCTTT
NA	TRBV15	TRBJ1-2	NA	CATSRGESYGYTF	TGTGCCACCAGCAGAGGGGAGTCCTATGGCTACACCTTC
NA	TRBV19	TRBJ1-5	NA	CASSINSGQPQHF	TGTGCCAGTAGTATAAACTCGGGGCAGCCCCAGCATTTT
NA	TRBV28	TRBJ1-2	NA	CASSLSQGNYGYTF	TGTGCCAGCAGCCTCTCACAGGGCAACTATGGCTACACCTTC
few	TRBV27	TRBJ1-2	TRBD1	CASSTRTGNYGYTF	TGTGCCAGCAGTACAAGGACAGGGAACTATGGCTACACCTTC
NA	TRBV2	TRBJ1-6	NA	CASSEALTLHF	TGTGCCAGCAGTGAAGCTCTCACCCTCCACTTT
NA	TRBV10-1	TRBJ1-1	NA	CASSESDIYWGAFF	TGCGCCAGCAGTGAGTCGGACATCTACTGGGGAGCTTTCTTT
once	TRBV6-5	TRBJ1-6	NA	CASSYSAGRNSPLHF	TGTGCCAGCAGTTACTCGGCGGGACGGAATTCACCCCTCCACTTT
NA	TRBV5-4	TRBJ1-1	NA	CASSVDGKNTEAFF	TGTGCCAGCAGTGTGGACGGCAAGAACACTGAAGCTTTCTTT
NA	TRBV24-1	TRBJ1-2	NA	CATSATSGTDGYTF	TGTGCCACCAGTGCCACCTCCGGGACCGATGGCTACACCTTC
NA	TRBV28	TRBJ2-2	TRBD1	CASNSGGTGAGELFF	TGTGCCAGCAACTCCGGCGGGACAGGGGCCGGGGAGCTGTTTTTT
once	TRBV29-1	TRBJ1-4	NA	CSGIQLGAGEKLFF	TGCAGCGGCATTCAATTAGGGGCAGGAGAAAAACTGTTTTTT
NA	TRBV12-3/TRBV12-4	TRBJ2-7	NA	CASSLMAGPCHF	TGTGCCAGCAGTTTGATGGCGGGTCCCTGTCACTTC
NA	TRBV7-6	TRBJ2-7	NA	CASSRQPHYEQYF	TGTGCCAGCTCCCGACAACCCCACTACGAGCAGTACTTC
NA	TRBV18	TRBJ2-7	NA	CASSPGQEMYEQYF	TGTGCCAGCTCGCCTGGGCAGGAGATGTACGAGCAGTACTTC
NA	TRBV19	TRBJ2-1	TRBD2	CASSQTSGRGSYNEQFF	TGTGCCAGTAGTCAGACTAGCGGGAGGGGATCCTACAATGAGCAGTTCTTC
few	TRBV19	TRBJ1-4	TRBD1	CASSRDSNEKLFF	TGTGCCAGTAGTCGGGACAGTAATGAAAAACTGTTTTTT
once	TRBV28	TRBJ1-4	TRBD1	CASSGNSGGEKLFF	TGTGCCAGCAGTGGGAATTCAGGGGGTGAAAAACTGTTTTTT